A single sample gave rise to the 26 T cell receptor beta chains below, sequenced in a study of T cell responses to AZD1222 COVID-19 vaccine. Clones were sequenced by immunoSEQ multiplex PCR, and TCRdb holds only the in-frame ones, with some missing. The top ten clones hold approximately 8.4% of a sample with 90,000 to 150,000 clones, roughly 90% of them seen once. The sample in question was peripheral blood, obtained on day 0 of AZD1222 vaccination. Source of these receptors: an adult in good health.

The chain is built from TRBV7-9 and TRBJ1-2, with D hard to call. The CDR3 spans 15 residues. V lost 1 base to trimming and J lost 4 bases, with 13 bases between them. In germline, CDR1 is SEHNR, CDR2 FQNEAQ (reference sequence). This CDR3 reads CASSLGGVGSYGYTF. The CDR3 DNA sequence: TGTGCCAGCAGCTTAGGCGGCGTTGGGTCCTATGGCTACACCTTC.

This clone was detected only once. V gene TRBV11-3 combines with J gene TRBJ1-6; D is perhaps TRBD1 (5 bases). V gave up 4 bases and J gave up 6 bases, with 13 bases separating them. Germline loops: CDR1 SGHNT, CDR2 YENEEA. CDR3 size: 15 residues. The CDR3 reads CASSSTGLSNSPLHF. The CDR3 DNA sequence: TGTGCCAGCAGCTCCACGGGACTCAGTAATTCACCCCTCCACTTT.

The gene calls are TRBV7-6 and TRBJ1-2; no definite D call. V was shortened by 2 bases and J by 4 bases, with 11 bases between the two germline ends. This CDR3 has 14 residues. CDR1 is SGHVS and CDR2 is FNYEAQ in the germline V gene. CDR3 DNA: TGTGCCAGCAGCTTAAGCGGCAGCCTCTATGGCTACACCTTC. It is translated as CASSLSGSLYGYTF. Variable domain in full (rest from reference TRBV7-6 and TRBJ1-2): GAGVSQSPRYKVTKRGQDVALRCDPISGHVSLYWYRQALGQGPEFLTYFNYEAQQDKSGLPNDRFSAERPEGSISTLTIQRTEQRDSAMYRCASSLSGSLYGYTFGSGTRLTVV.

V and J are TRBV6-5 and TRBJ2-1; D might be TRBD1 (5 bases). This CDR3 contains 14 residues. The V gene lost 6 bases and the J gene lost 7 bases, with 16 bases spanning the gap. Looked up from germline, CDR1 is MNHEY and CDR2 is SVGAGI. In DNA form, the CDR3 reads TGTGCCAGCAGGAGATCCAGGGATTGGAATGAGCAGTTCTTC. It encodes CASRRSRDWNEQFF.

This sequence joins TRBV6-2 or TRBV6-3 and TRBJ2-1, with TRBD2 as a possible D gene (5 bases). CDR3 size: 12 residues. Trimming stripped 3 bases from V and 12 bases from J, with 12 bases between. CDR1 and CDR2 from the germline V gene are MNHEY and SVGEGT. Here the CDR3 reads CASSYSTAGQFF. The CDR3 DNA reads TGTGCCAGCAGTTATTCGACCGCGGGGCAGTTCTTC.

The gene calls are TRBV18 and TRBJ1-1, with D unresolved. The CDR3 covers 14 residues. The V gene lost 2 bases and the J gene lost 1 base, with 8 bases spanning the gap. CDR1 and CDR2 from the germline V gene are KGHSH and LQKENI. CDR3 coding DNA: TGTGCCAGCTCACCATCCAAAACGAACACTGAAGCTTTCTTT. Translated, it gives CASSPSKTNTEAFF.

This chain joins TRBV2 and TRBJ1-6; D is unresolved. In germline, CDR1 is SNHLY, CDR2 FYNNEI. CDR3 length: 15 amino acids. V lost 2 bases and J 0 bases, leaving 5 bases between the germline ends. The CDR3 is CASSERSSYNSPLHF. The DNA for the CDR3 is TGTGCCAGCAGTGAAAGGAGCTCCTATAATTCACCCCTCCACTTT.

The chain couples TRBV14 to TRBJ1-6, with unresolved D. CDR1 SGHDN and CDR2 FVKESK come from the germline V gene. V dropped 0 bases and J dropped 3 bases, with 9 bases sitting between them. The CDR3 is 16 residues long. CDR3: CASSQEIGFYNSPLHF. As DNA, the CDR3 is TGTGCCAGCAGCCAAGAAATAGGATTCTATAATTCACCCCTCCACTTT.

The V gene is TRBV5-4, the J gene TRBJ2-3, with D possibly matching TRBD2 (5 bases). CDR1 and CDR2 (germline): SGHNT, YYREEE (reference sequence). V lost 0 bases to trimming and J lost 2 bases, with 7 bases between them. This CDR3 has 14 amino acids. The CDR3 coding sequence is TGTGCCAGCAGCTTGGAAGCGGACACAGATACGCAGTATTTT. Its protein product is CASSLEADTDTQYF. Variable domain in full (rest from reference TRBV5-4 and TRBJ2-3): ETGVTQSPTHLIKTRGQQVTLRCSSQSGHNTVSWYQQALGQGPQFIFQYYREEENGRGNFPPRFSGLQFPNYSSELNVNALELDDSALYLCASSLEADTDTQYFGPGTRLTVL.

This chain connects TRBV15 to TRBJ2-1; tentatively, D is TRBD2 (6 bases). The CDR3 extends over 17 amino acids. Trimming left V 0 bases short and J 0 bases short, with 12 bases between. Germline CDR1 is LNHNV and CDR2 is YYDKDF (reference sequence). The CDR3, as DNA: TGTGCCACCAGCAGAGAGGGTGCGGGACTCTCCTACAATGAGCAGTTCTTC. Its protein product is CATSREGAGLSYNEQFF.

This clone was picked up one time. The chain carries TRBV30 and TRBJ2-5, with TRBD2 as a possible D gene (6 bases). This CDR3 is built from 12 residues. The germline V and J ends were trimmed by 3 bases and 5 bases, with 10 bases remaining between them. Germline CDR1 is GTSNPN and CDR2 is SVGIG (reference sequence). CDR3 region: CAWRGSGETQYF. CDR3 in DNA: TGTGCCTGGAGAGGGAGCGGGGAGACCCAGTACTTC.

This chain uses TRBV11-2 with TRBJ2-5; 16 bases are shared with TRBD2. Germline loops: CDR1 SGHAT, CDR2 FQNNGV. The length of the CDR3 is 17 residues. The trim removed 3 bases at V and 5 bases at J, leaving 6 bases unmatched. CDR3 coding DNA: TGTGCCAGCAGCTTGGGACTAGCGGGAGGGAGAGGGGAGACCCAGTACTTC. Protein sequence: CASSLGLAGGRGETQYF.

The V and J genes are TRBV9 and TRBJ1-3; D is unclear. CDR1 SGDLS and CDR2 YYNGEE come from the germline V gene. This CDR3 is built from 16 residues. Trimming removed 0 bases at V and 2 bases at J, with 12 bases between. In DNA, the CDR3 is TGTGCCAGCAGCGTAGGGGCCGCCAGAGCTGGAAACACCATATATTTT. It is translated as CASSVGAARAGNTIYF.

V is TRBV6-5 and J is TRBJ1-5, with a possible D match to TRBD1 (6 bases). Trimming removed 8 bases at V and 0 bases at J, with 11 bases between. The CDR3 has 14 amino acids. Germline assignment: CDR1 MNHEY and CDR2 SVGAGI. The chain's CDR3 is CASSGQNSNQPQHF. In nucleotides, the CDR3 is TGTGCCAGCTCCGGACAGAATAGCAATCAGCCCCAGCATTTT.

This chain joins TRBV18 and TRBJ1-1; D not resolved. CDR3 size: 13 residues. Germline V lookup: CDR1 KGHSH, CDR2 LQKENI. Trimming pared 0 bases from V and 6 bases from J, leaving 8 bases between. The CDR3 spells CASSPPWEAEAFF. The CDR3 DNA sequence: TGTGCCAGCTCACCACCGTGGGAGGCTGAAGCTTTCTTT.

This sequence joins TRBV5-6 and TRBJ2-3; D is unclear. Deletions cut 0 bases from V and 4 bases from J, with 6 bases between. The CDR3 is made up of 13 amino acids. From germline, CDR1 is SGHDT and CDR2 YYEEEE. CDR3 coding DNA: TGTGCCAGCAGCTTGGCCCGCCCAGATACGCAGTATTTT. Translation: CASSLARPDTQYF.

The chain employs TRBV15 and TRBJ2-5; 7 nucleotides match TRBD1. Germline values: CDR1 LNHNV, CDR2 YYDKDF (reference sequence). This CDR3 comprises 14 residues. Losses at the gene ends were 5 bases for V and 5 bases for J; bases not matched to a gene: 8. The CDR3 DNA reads TGTGCCACCAGCCGCCGAGACAGGGTGGAGACCCAGTACTTC. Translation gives CATSRRDRVETQYF.

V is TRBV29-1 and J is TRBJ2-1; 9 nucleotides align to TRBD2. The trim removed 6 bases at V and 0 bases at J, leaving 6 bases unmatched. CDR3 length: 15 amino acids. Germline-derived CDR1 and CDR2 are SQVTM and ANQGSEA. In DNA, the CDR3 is TGCAGCGTGGAACTAGCGGGCCTCTCCTACAATGAGCAGTTCTTC. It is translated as CSVELAGLSYNEQFF.

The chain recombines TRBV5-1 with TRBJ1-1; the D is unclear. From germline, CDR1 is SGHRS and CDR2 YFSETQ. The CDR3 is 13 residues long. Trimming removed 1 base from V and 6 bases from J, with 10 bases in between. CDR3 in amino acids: CASSLTPGAEAFF. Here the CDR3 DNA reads TGCGCCAGCAGCTTGACTCCGGGCGCTGAAGCTTTCTTT.

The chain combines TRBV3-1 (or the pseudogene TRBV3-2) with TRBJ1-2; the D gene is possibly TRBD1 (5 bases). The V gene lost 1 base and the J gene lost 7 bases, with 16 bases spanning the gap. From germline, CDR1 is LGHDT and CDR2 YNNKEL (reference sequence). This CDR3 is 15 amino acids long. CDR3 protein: CASSQGGDSNPGYTF. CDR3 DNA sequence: TGTGCCAGCAGCCAAGGGGGAGACAGCAACCCTGGCTACACCTTC.

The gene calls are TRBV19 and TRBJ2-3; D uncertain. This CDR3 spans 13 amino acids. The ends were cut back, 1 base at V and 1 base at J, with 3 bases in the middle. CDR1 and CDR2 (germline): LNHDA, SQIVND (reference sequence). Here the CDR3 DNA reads TGTGCCAGTAGTATAGTGGGCACAGATACGCAGTATTTT. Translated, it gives CASSIVGTDTQYF.

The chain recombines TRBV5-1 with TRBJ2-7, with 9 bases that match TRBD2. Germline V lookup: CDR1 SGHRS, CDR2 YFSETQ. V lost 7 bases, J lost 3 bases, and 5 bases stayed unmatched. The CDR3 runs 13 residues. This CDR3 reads CASRLAGNYEQYF. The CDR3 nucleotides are TGCGCCAGCCGGCTAGCGGGGAACTACGAGCAGTACTTC.

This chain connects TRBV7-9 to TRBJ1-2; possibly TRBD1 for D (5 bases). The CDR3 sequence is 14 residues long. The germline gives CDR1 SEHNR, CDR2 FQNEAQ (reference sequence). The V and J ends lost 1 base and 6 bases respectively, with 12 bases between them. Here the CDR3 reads CASSLGQSGNGYTF. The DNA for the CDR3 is TGTGCCAGCAGCTTAGGACAGTCCGGGAATGGCTACACCTTC. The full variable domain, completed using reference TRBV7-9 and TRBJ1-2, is DTGVSQNPRHKITKRGQNVTFRCDPISEHNRLYWYRQTLGQGPEFLTYFQNEAQLEKSRLLSDRFSAERPKGSFSTLEIQRTEQGDSAMYLCASSLGQSGNGYTFGSGTRLTVV.

The CDR3 sequence: CASSQPPGQGDYEQYF. CDR3 coding DNA: TGTGCCAGCAGCCAACCTCCGGGACAGGGAGACTACGAGCAGTACTTC. V and J are TRBV7-6 and TRBJ2-7; 9 bases agree with TRBD1. The CDR3 is 16 amino acids. Germline V gives CDR1 SGHVS, CDR2 FNYEAQ. V gave up 5 bases and J gave up 3 bases; unmatched junction bases: 11.

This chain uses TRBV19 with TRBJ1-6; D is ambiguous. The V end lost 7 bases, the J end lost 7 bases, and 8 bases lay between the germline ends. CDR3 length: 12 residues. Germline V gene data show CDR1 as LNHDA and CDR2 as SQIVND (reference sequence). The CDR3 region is CASNRGNSPLHF. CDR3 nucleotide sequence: TGTGCCAGTAATCGAGGGAATTCACCCCTCCACTTT.

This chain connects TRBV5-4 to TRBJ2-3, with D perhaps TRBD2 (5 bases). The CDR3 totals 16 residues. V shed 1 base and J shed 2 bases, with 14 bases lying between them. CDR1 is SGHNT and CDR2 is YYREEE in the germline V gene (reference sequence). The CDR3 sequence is CASSLKASRDTDTQYF. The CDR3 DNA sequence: TGTGCCAGCAGCTTGAAGGCGTCGAGGGACACAGATACGCAGTATTTT.